Listed below are T cell receptor beta chains from one sample, sequenced in a study of blood T cell repertoires in COVID-19. Only in-frame clones appear in the TCRdb table, and some are missing; sequencing was by immunoSEQ multiplex PCR. The data show approximately 110,000 clones, around 87% seen once. Sequencing was performed on peripheral blood. Receptor source: a woman aged 80 or over with acute or convalescent COVID-19. Each CDR3 is given with its conserved first and last residue. D genes are given only for firm matches. Where a row states a size, it is once, few, many or the class of an expanded clone; other rows omit it.

clone_size: -
j_call: TRBJ2-7
v_call: TRBV28
d_call: TRBD1
cdr3_aa: CASTSSGTGEWEQYF
cdr3_nt: TGTGCCAGCACCTCCTCCGGGACAGGGGAGTGGGAGCAGTACTTC

clone_size: -
j_call: TRBJ1-2
v_call: TRBV11-2
d_call: -
cdr3_aa: CASSLGLHRDPYGYTF
cdr3_nt: TGTGCCAGCAGCTTAGGGTTGCACAGGGATCCCTATGGCTACACCTTC

clone_size: -
j_call: TRBJ2-1
v_call: TRBV6-5
d_call: -
cdr3_aa: CASSNQGTPYNEQFF
cdr3_nt: TGTGCCAGCAGTAACCAGGGAACCCCCTACAATGAGCAGTTCTTC

clone_size: -
j_call: TRBJ1-2
v_call: TRBV6-5
d_call: TRBD1
cdr3_aa: CASSRDRAVYGYTF
cdr3_nt: TGTGCCAGCAGTAGGGACAGGGCAGTTTATGGCTACACCTTC

clone_size: -
j_call: TRBJ1-5
v_call: TRBV3-1/TRBV3-2
d_call: -
cdr3_aa: CASSQGALRTADQPQHF
cdr3_nt: TGTGCCAGCAGCCAAGGGGCCCTCCGGACAGCAGATCAGCCCCAGCATTTT

clone_size: -
j_call: TRBJ2-3
v_call: TRBV5-4
d_call: -
cdr3_aa: CASSYLRKDTQYF
cdr3_nt: TGTGCCAGCAGCTATCTCAGGAAAGATACGCAGTATTTT

clone_size: -
j_call: TRBJ1-3
v_call: TRBV18
d_call: TRBD1
cdr3_aa: CASSPPTGMTLGNTIYF
cdr3_nt: TGTGCCAGCTCACCACCGACAGGGATGACTTTAGGAAACACCATATATTTT

clone_size: once
j_call: TRBJ2-7
v_call: TRBV18
d_call: -
cdr3_aa: CASSPRPQGDSYEQYF
cdr3_nt: TGTGCCAGCTCACCCCGTCCACAAGGGGACTCCTACGAGCAGTACTTC

clone_size: -
j_call: TRBJ1-5
v_call: TRBV19
d_call: -
cdr3_aa: CASSPAGNQPQHF
cdr3_nt: TGTGCCAGTAGCCCTGCGGGCAATCAGCCCCAGCATTTT

clone_size: -
j_call: TRBJ1-2
v_call: TRBV6-6
d_call: TRBD1
cdr3_aa: CASSLRPTGSGYTF
cdr3_nt: TGTGCCAGCAGTCTCCGACCGACAGGGAGTGGCTACACCTTC

clone_size: -
j_call: TRBJ1-1
v_call: TRBV6-1
d_call: -
cdr3_aa: CASSEGDTRNTEAFF
cdr3_nt: TGTGCCAGCAGTGAAGGGGACACCAGGAACACTGAAGCTTTCTTT

clone_size: -
j_call: TRBJ2-1
v_call: TRBV5-1
d_call: TRBD1
cdr3_aa: CASSKGTANSYNEQFF
cdr3_nt: TGCGCCAGCAGCAAAGGGACAGCAAACTCCTACAATGAGCAGTTCTTC

clone_size: -
j_call: TRBJ1-1
v_call: TRBV7-9
d_call: -
cdr3_aa: CASSRWEGNTEAFF
cdr3_nt: TGTGCCAGCAGCAGATGGGAGGGGAACACTGAAGCTTTCTTT

clone_size: -
j_call: TRBJ1-2
v_call: TRBV18
d_call: TRBD1
cdr3_aa: CASSRQGASYGYTF
cdr3_nt: TGTGCCAGCTCACGACAGGGGGCTAGTTATGGCTACACCTTC

clone_size: -
j_call: TRBJ1-5
v_call: TRBV20-1
d_call: -
cdr3_aa: CSASDQGGQPQHF
cdr3_nt: TGCAGTGCTAGTGACCAGGGAGGTCAGCCCCAGCATTTT

clone_size: -
j_call: TRBJ2-3
v_call: TRBV3-1/TRBV3-2
d_call: TRBD2
cdr3_aa: CASSQGGGSSTDTQYF
cdr3_nt: TGTGCCAGCAGCCAAGGGGGGGGTTCTAGCACAGATACGCAGTATTTT

clone_size: -
j_call: TRBJ2-3
v_call: TRBV28
d_call: TRBD2
cdr3_aa: CASSPTELAGVSDTQYF
cdr3_nt: TGTGCCAGCAGTCCGACGGAACTAGCGGGGGTGTCAGATACGCAGTATTTT

clone_size: -
j_call: TRBJ2-1
v_call: TRBV13
d_call: TRBD2
cdr3_aa: CASSLQRGAVMKQFF
cdr3_nt: TGTGCCAGCAGCCTCCAGCGGGGGGCTGTCATGAAGCAGTTCTTC

clone_size: once
j_call: TRBJ1-2
v_call: TRBV23-1
d_call: TRBD1
cdr3_aa: CAIDGQGSYTF
cdr3_nt: TGCGCCATCGATGGACAGGGTAGCTACACCTTC

clone_size: -
j_call: TRBJ1-2
v_call: TRBV6-2/TRBV6-3
d_call: -
cdr3_aa: CASSPFVGSDYGYTF
cdr3_nt: TGTGCCAGCAGCCCCTTCGTCGGTTCCGACTATGGCTACACCTTC

clone_size: once
j_call: TRBJ2-1
v_call: TRBV5-1
d_call: -
cdr3_aa: CASSLGPGSYNEQFF
cdr3_nt: TGCGCCAGCAGCTTGGGTCCGGGCTCCTACAATGAGCAGTTCTTC

clone_size: -
j_call: TRBJ2-7
v_call: TRBV5-4
d_call: -
cdr3_aa: CASSLGQSGYEQYF
cdr3_nt: TGTGCCAGCAGCTTAGGACAGTCAGGCTACGAGCAGTACTTC

clone_size: once
j_call: TRBJ1-1
v_call: TRBV7-9
d_call: TRBD1
cdr3_aa: CASSPRGQSEAFF
cdr3_nt: TGTGCCAGCAGCCCCAGGGGGCAATCTGAAGCTTTCTTT

clone_size: -
j_call: TRBJ2-1
v_call: TRBV3-1/TRBV3-2
d_call: TRBD1
cdr3_aa: CASSQPGTAQFF
cdr3_nt: TGTGCCAGCAGTCAACCTGGGACAGCGCAGTTCTTC

clone_size: -
j_call: TRBJ1-3
v_call: TRBV7-2
d_call: TRBD1
cdr3_aa: CASSFERGLGNTIYF
cdr3_nt: TGTGCCAGCAGCTTTGAAAGGGGGCTTGGAAACACCATATATTTT

clone_size: -
j_call: TRBJ2-7
v_call: TRBV5-1
d_call: -
cdr3_aa: CASSLDNSYEQYF
cdr3_nt: TGCGCCAGCAGCCTGGACAACTCCTACGAGCAGTACTTC

clone_size: few
j_call: TRBJ2-2
v_call: TRBV19
d_call: -
cdr3_aa: CASSTDSSSGELFF
cdr3_nt: TGTGCCAGTAGTACTGACAGTTCTTCCGGGGAGCTGTTTTTT

clone_size: -
j_call: TRBJ2-2
v_call: TRBV4-3
d_call: -
cdr3_aa: CASSQGGPRELFF
cdr3_nt: TGCGCCAGCAGCCAAGGAGGCCCGCGGGAGCTGTTTTTT

clone_size: -
j_call: TRBJ1-4
v_call: TRBV10-1
d_call: TRBD1
cdr3_aa: CARRGQGAFYEKLFF
cdr3_nt: TGCGCCCGCAGGGGACAGGGGGCCTTTTATGAAAAACTGTTTTTT

clone_size: few
j_call: TRBJ1-2
v_call: TRBV5-1
d_call: -
cdr3_aa: CASSLGANYGYTF
cdr3_nt: TGCGCCAGCAGCTTGGGGGCAAACTATGGCTACACCTTC

clone_size: -
j_call: TRBJ2-7
v_call: TRBV3-1/TRBV3-2
d_call: -
cdr3_aa: CASSQVFETTAPTFSYEQYF
cdr3_nt: TGTGCCAGCAGCCAAGTATTTGAAACGACAGCCCCTACGTTCTCCTACGAGCAGTACTTC

clone_size: -
j_call: TRBJ2-3
v_call: TRBV13
d_call: -
cdr3_aa: CASSLGSLDTQYF
cdr3_nt: TGTGCCAGCAGCTTAGGCTCACTTGATACGCAGTATTTT

clone_size: -
j_call: TRBJ1-6
v_call: TRBV10-3
d_call: -
cdr3_aa: CAISDLLTGTINSPLHF
cdr3_nt: TGTGCCATCAGTGATCTCCTTACCGGGACAATTAATTCACCCCTCCACTTT

clone_size: few
j_call: TRBJ1-2
v_call: TRBV6-6
d_call: TRBD1
cdr3_aa: CASSPQGATNYGYTF
cdr3_nt: TGTGCCAGCAGTCCACAGGGGGCCACGAACTATGGCTACACCTTC

clone_size: -
j_call: TRBJ2-3
v_call: TRBV6-2/TRBV6-3
d_call: TRBD1
cdr3_aa: CASSYGGQGGNTQYF
cdr3_nt: TGTGCCAGCAGTTACGGGGGACAGGGAGGGAATACGCAGTATTTT